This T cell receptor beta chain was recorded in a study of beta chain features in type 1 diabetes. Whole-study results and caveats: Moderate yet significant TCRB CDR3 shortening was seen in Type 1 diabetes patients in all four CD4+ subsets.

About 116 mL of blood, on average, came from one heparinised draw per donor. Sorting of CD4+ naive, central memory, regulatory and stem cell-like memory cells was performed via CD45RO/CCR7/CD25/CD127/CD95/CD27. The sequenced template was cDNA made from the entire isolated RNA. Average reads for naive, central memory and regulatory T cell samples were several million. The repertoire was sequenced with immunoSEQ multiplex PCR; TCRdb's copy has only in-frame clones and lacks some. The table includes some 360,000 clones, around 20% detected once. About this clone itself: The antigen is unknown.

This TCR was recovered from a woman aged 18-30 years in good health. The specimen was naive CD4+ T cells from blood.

This CDR3 reads CASSVGEFNEKLFF. The CDR3 DNA reads as TGTGCCAGCAGCGTAGGGGAGTTTAATGAAAAACTGTTTTTT. The chain recombines TRBV9 with TRBJ1-4; D remains unclear. CDR1 SGDLS and CDR2 YYNGEE come from the germline V gene. The CDR3 is 14 amino acids. With 0 bases removed from V and 4 bases from J, the gap between germline ends came to 7 bases.